This T cell receptor (beta chain) stems from a study of blood T cells in healthy people across ages. The CDR3 has 14 residues. The V gene end was trimmed by 6 bases and the J gene end by 3 bases; junction bases not matched to a gene: 5. PCR was performed a second time for about 7 to 12 cycles using a sample-barcoded 5' primer and a J-beta primer mix. TCRdb re-called the 5' RACE reads with MiXCR, one entry per CDR3 protein. This sample carries about 800,000 distinct CDR3 sequences, about 45% of them seen once, and the ten largest clones take approximately 18%. Sequencing was performed on blood. This receptor was obtained from an older man in good health. V and J are TRBV12-3 or TRBV12-4 and TRBJ2-7; 10 bases map to TRBD1. DNA of the CDR3: TGTGCCAGCAGGGGACAGGGGAAGGGCTACGAGCAGTACTTC. Translated: CASRGQGKGYEQYF.